One and the same sample provided the 28 T cell receptor beta chains below, sequenced in a study of patients and donors after allogeneic stem cell transplantation. TCRdb used MiXCR to reprocess the RT-PCR reads, holding one entry per CDR3 protein. This sample has 10,000 to 13,000 distinct CDR3 sequences, with less than 25% found just once. Sequenced sample: blood, either unsorted or a sorted T cell fraction (not recorded which). The receptors were gathered from a human donor who was either an allogeneic HSCT recipient or a stem cell or donor lymphocyte infusion donor (not recorded which). It is not recorded whose cells these are; they may come from a transplant donor.

This clonotype has at least ten counts. The V and J genes are TRBV20-1 and TRBJ1-2; perhaps TRBD1 as D (5 bases). The CDR3 extends over 14 amino acids. The germline V gene encodes CDR1 DFQATT and CDR2 SNEGSKA (reference sequence). Trimming left V 6 bases short and J 0 bases short, with 14 bases between. The DNA for the CDR3 is TGCAGTGCCATGGGGCAGACATCTAACTATGGCTACACCTTC. Its protein product is CSAMGQTSNYGYTF.

The chain has TRBV2 and TRBJ1-3; 8 bases match TRBD1. V lost 6 bases and J lost 3; bases outside the gene matches: 4. The germline CDR1 and CDR2 sequences are SNHLY and FYNNEI. The CDR3 totals 14 residues. CDR3 DNA: TGTGCCAGCAGCCGGACAGGGAGTGGAAACACCATATATTTT. This gives the protein CASSRTGSGNTIYF.

Only a few counts were recorded for this clonotype. The chain is built from TRBV6-1 and TRBJ1-1; D gene ambiguous. Trimming pared 7 bases from V and 4 bases from J, leaving 16 bases between. CDR3 length equals 14 residues. The germline V gene has CDR1 MNHNS and CDR2 SASEGT. The CDR3 nucleotides read TGTGCCAGCAAGATGGAGGCCCGGCCCACTGAAGCTTTCTTT. It is translated as CASKMEARPTEAFF.

In this sample, this clonotype turned up once. The rearrangement links TRBV7-6 to TRBJ1-1, with D possibly matching TRBD1 (6 bases). Trimming took 1 base from V and 0 from J, leaving 9 bases between them. Germline loops: CDR1 SGHVS, CDR2 FNYEAQ. This CDR3 has 15 residues. This CDR3 reads CASSLVGGVNTEAFF. Here the CDR3 DNA reads TGTGCCAGCAGCTTAGTTGGGGGCGTGAACACTGAAGCTTTCTTT. Combining the CDR3 with reference TRBV7-6 and TRBJ1-1 gives the whole variable domain GAGVSQSPRYKVTKRGQDVALRCDPISGHVSLYWYRQALGQGPEFLTYFNYEAQQDKSGLPNDRFSAERPEGSISTLTIQRTEQRDSAMYRCASSLVGGVNTEAFFGQGTRLTVV.

V gene TRBV12-3 or TRBV12-4 combines with J gene TRBJ1-2, with D tentatively TRBD1 (5 bases). V was pared by 2 bases and J by 4 bases, with 14 bases between. The CDR3 has 15 residues. The CDR3 DNA follows: TGTGCCAGCAGTTTATCGCCTCGGGGCTTCTATGGCTACACCTTC. This gives the protein CASSLSPRGFYGYTF.

This clonotype is large (0.1 to 1%) within its sample. V and J are TRBV14 and TRBJ1-4; D is undetermined. The CDR3 covers 15 residues. From germline, CDR1 is SGHDN and CDR2 FVKESK. V lost 0 bases and J 1 base, leaving 6 bases between the germline ends. This CDR3 is CASSQEMGTNEKLFF. The CDR3 DNA is TGTGCCAGCAGCCAAGAGATGGGAACTAATGAAAAACTGTTTTTT.

By its share, this clonotype is large. V gene TRBV4-2 combines with J gene TRBJ2-1, with 9 bases matching TRBD2. CDR1 is LGHNA and CDR2 is YNFKEQ in the germline V gene. The CDR3 is made up of 16 amino acids. V was clipped by 1 base and J by 5 bases; unmatched bases: 6. DNA for the CDR3: TGTGCCAGCAGCCAAGCGGCGGGGGGGCATAACAATGAGCAGTTCTTC. Its protein is CASSQAAGGHNNEQFF.

This clonotype was found once. The chain combines TRBV30 with TRBJ2-1, with 7 bases lining up with TRBD1. V lost 5 bases, J lost 8 bases, and 9 bases stayed unmatched. This CDR3 comprises 13 residues. The germline V gene has CDR1 GTSNPN and CDR2 SVGIG (reference sequence). CDR3 DNA sequence: TGTGCCTGGCGACAGGGCCGTTTGGATGAGCAGTTCTTC. Protein product: CAWRQGRLDEQFF.

This clonotype has more than one count but fewer than ten. This chain joins TRBV30 and TRBJ2-3, with a possible D match to TRBD1 (6 bases). CDR3 length: 12 residues. V lost 0 bases and J 6 bases, leaving 7 bases between the germline ends. Germline V gene sequence: CDR1 GTSNPN, CDR2 SVGIG (reference sequence). The CDR3 DNA reads TGTGCCTGGAGTGTCCAGGGGGATACGCAGTATTTT. Its translation: CAWSVQGDTQYF.

This clonotype was seen at least ten times. The V gene is TRBV4-3, the J gene TRBJ1-6; the D is unclear. The V end lost 0 bases, the J end lost 6 bases, and 15 bases lay between the germline ends. The CDR3 runs to 17 residues. Per germline, CDR1 LGHNA and CDR2 YSLEER. Here the CDR3 reads CASSQEGPQKANSPLHF. CDR3 coding DNA: TGCGCCAGCAGCCAAGAAGGGCCTCAGAAAGCTAATTCACCCCTCCACTTT.

This rearrangement joins TRBV20-1 to TRBJ2-7, with a weak D call TRBD1 (6 bases). Germline values: CDR1 DFQATT, CDR2 SNEGSKA (reference sequence). Trimming shortened V by 3 bases and J by 5 bases, and 14 bases separated the two germline ends. This CDR3 has 13 amino acids. CDR3 nucleotide sequence: TGCAGTGCTAGGATACAGGGAACCGACGAGCAGTACTTC. This gives the protein CSARIQGTDEQYF.

At least ten counts were recorded for this clonotype. This chain connects TRBV12-3 or TRBV12-4 to TRBJ1-1; no definite D call. The CDR3 is made up of 15 amino acids. V was cut by 0 bases and J by 1 base, with 9 bases left in between. CDR3 protein: CASSLAARPNTEAFF. Here the CDR3 DNA reads TGTGCCAGCAGTTTAGCGGCCCGGCCGAACACTGAAGCTTTCTTT.

The J gene is TRBJ1-1, the V gene TRBV3-1; the match to TRBD1 covers 9 bases. The V gene's germline CDR1 is LGHDT and CDR2 YNNKEL (reference sequence). Trimming at V came to 5 bases and at J to 0 bases, leaving 10 bases not matched to a gene. This CDR3 comprises 17 residues. CDR3 in DNA: TGTGCCAGCAGCTCAAATCGACAGGGGGGCATGAACACTGAAGCTTTCTTT. Translated, it gives CASSSNRQGGMNTEAFF.

The chain uses TRBV20-1 and TRBJ2-3; either TRBD1 or TRBD2 may fit D (6 bases each). The CDR3 contains 14 residues. CDR1 DFQATT and CDR2 SNEGSKA come from the germline V gene (reference sequence). V was clipped by 5 bases and J by 3 bases, with 15 bases between them. In DNA, the CDR3 is TGCAGTGCTCCACCGGGGGCCCGGACAGATACGCAGTATTTT. This encodes CSAPPGARTDTQYF.

This clonotype appeared many times. The DNA for the CDR3 is TGTGCCAGCAGTTACGACTCTTCGCGTCAGCGGAACACCGGGGAGCTGTTTTTT. Encoded protein: CASSYDSSRQRNTGELFF. This sequence joins TRBV6-5 and TRBJ2-2, with D hard to call. V lost 2 bases, J lost 1 base, and 17 bases lay in between. This CDR3 contains 18 residues. Germline CDR1 MNHEY, CDR2 SVGAGI.

The chain recombines TRBV10-3 with TRBJ1-6, with D unresolved. The CDR3 is 16 amino acids. Trimming took 5 bases from V and 3 from J, leaving 14 bases between them. CDR1 ENHRY and CDR2 SYGVKD come from the germline V gene. For the CDR3, the DNA is TGTGCCATCAGTCCGAGGGCAGCAGACTATAATTCACCCCTCCACTTT. It encodes CAISPRAADYNSPLHF.

The genes are TRBV5-1 and TRBJ1-4; perhaps TRBD1 as D (5 bases). Germline V gene lookup returns CDR1 SGHRS and CDR2 YFSETQ. Between the trimmed V and J ends, which lost 0 bases and 3 bases, there was a span of 6 bases. CDR3 length equals 14 residues. The CDR3 region has the DNA TGCGCCAGCAGCTTGGGACAGTCTAATGAAAAACTGTTTTTT. It translates to CASSLGQSNEKLFF.

This clonotype was counted a few times. The chain has TRBV10-3 and TRBJ2-5, with D maybe TRBD2 (5 bases). Deletions cut 6 bases from V and 5 bases from J, with 16 bases between. The length of the CDR3 is 14 residues. Germline CDR1 reads ENHRY; CDR2 reads SYGVKD. CDR3 nucleotide sequence: TGTGCCATCAGACAAGCGGATCAGAAGGAGACCCAGTACTTC. Amino acid sequence: CAIRQADQKETQYF.

The chain has TRBV10-3 and TRBJ1-5, with a possible D match to TRBD1 (5 bases). Germline V gives CDR1 ENHRY, CDR2 SYGVKD. V lost 11 bases and J lost 3, with 14 bases in between. The CDR3 is 13 amino acids. The CDR3: CASGRGINQPQHF. The CDR3 DNA reads as TGTGCCTCGGGGCGGGGAATCAATCAGCCCCAGCATTTT.

This clonotype was observed at least ten times. The rearrangement uses TRBV27 and TRBJ2-7; D is unresolved. The CDR3 is 15 residues long. The germline V and J ends were trimmed by 6 bases and 1 base, with 16 bases remaining between them. Germline V lookup: CDR1 MNHEY, CDR2 SMNVEV (reference sequence). CDR3 loop: CASSTKGAKSYEQYF. In nucleotides, the CDR3 is TGTGCCAGCAGCACTAAAGGAGCGAAATCCTACGAGCAGTACTTC.

This chain uses TRBV2 with TRBJ2-3; 9 bases map to TRBD2. The CDR3 has 17 amino acids. J was trimmed by 2 bases and V by 0 bases; bases with no gene match: 6. Germline CDR1 SNHLY, CDR2 FYNNEI. The CDR3 loop reads CASSEARSGGNTDTQYF. The CDR3, as DNA: TGTGCCAGCAGTGAAGCGCGCAGCGGGGGGAACACAGATACGCAGTATTTT.

This clonotype has just a few counts. V usage is TRBV20-1 and J usage is TRBJ1-2, with D tentatively TRBD1 (6 bases). Germline V lookup: CDR1 DFQATT, CDR2 SNEGSKA (reference sequence). The ends were cut back, 5 bases at V and 2 bases at J, with 15 bases in the middle. This CDR3 spans 14 amino acids. CDR3: CSAPPPGQNYGYTF. In nucleotides, the CDR3 is TGCAGTGCTCCGCCCCCGGGACAAAACTATGGCTACACCTTC.

In its sample, this clonotype is medium-sized. The chain has TRBV9 and TRBJ2-3, with D unresolved. CDR1 and CDR2 from the germline V gene are SGDLS and YYNGEE. V was clipped by 3 bases and J by 5 bases, with 7 bases between them. This CDR3 is built from 12 residues. The CDR3: CASSETGDTQYF. For the CDR3, the DNA is TGTGCCAGCAGCGAGACTGGAGATACGCAGTATTTT.

The V and J genes are TRBV6-1 and TRBJ1-5; D gene ambiguous. Per the germline V gene, CDR1 is MNHNS and CDR2 is SASEGT. The CDR3 length is 11 residues. Trimming left V 6 bases short and J 3 bases short, with 3 bases between. The CDR3 loop reads CASSHNQPQHF. In DNA, the CDR3 is TGTGCCAGCAGCCACAATCAGCCCCAGCATTTT.

In its sample, this clonotype was seen many times. CDR3 residues: CASGLGTGYNQPQHF. The CDR3 coding sequence is TGTGCTAGTGGTTTGGGGACAGGGTACAATCAGCCCCAGCATTTT. V and J are TRBV12-5 and TRBJ1-5, with 8 positions matching TRBD1. With V trimmed by 1 base and J by 3 bases, 2 bases remained unmatched. Looked up from germline, CDR1 is LGHNT and CDR2 is FRNRAP. This CDR3 spans 15 amino acids. Variable domain in full (rest from reference TRBV12-5 and TRBJ1-5): DARVTQTPRHKVTEMGQEVTMRCQPILGHNTVFWYRQTMMQGLELLAYFRNRAPLDDSGMPKDRFSAEMPDATLATLKIQPSEPRDSAVYFCASGLGTGYNQPQHFGDGTRLSIL.

This clonotype appeared many times. This chain uses TRBV24-1 with TRBJ1-1; the D gene is possibly TRBD1 (5 bases). The length of the CDR3 is 14 residues. CDR1 and CDR2 from the germline V gene are KGHDR and SFDVKD. Between the trimmed V and J ends, which lost 5 bases and 1 base, there was a span of 10 bases. Here the CDR3 reads CATSAGGKNTEAFF. The CDR3 DNA reads TGTGCCACCAGTGCGGGGGGGAAGAACACTGAAGCTTTCTTT.

This chain connects TRBV5-1 to TRBJ1-1; tentative D call: TRBD1 (5 bases). This CDR3 has 15 residues. Trimming stripped 4 bases from V and 2 bases from J, with 15 bases between. Germline lookup yields CDR1 SGHRS and CDR2 YFSETQ. CDR3 in DNA: TGCGCCAGCAGCCAGATGGGACGGATTAACACTGAAGCTTTCTTT. Residues: CASSQMGRINTEAFF.

V usage is TRBV29-1 and J usage is TRBJ1-1; 7 bases are shared with TRBD1. Unmatched junction bases numbered 9, after V lost 7 bases and J lost 1 base. Germline CDR1 and CDR2: SQVTM and ANQGSEA. CDR3 length equals 14 residues. The CDR3 loop reads CSGSQGNANTEAFF. CDR3 nucleotides: TGCAGCGGGTCACAGGGGAACGCGAACACTGAAGCTTTCTTT.